This TCR beta chain is from a study of blood T cell repertoires in COVID-19. Study-wide background: Collection of acute and convalescent COVID-19 samples took place in the United States, Italy and Spain. From T cells, B-cell-depleted T cells, or PBMCs came the material, which was cDNA or gDNA.

Original analysis: Quantification of nucleated cells was approximated via reference gene primer amplification. Method: immunoSEQ multiplex PCR; TCRdb's copy keeps in-frame clones and lacks some. V and J calls and clone size follow that table, whereas D and trimming were derived from the DNA. This table has under 120,000 clones, 80% to 90% appearing once. The germline V gene encodes CDR1 SGHTA and CDR2 FQGNSA. This CDR3 has 14 residues. Trimming cost V 0 bases and J 5 bases, with 10 bases left between them. This rearrangement joins TRBV7-2 to TRBJ2-5, with D unresolved. This clonotype originated in a human donor in a cohort sampled during active COVID-19. Sequencing was carried out using peripheral blood. In DNA form, the CDR3 reads TGTGCCAGCAGCTTAGCAATTGGGCTGGAGACCCAGTACTTC. Its translation is CASSLAIGLETQYF.